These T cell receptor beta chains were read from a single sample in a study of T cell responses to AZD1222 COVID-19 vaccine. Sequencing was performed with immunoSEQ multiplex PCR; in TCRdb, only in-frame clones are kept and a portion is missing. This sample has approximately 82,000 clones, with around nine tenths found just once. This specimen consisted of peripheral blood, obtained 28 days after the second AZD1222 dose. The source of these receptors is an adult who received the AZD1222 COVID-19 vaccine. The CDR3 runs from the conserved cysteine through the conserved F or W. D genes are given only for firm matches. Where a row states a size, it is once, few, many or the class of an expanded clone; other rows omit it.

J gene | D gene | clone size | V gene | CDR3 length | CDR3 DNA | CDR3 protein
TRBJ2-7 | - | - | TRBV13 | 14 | TGTGCCAGCAGCTTACTTCAACAGGCCTACGAGCAGTACTTC | CASSLLQQAYEQYF
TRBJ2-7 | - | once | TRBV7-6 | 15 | TGTGCCAGCAGCCACCTGAGTGCGGCGACCTACGAGCAGTACTTC | CASSHLSAATYEQYF
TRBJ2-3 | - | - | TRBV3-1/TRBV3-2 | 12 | TGTGCCAGCAGCAAGTCCCGAGATGCGCAGTATTTT | CASSKSRDAQYF
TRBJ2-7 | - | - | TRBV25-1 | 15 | TGTGCCAGCAGTGAAGACTTCCTCTACGAGGACGAGCAGTACTTC | CASSEDFLYEDEQYF
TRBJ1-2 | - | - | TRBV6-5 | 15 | TGTGCCAGCAGGGAGGCCGGGGTAGCTAACTATGGCTACACCTTC | CASREAGVANYGYTF
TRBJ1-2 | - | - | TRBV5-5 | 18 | TGTGCCAGCAGCCCCCCCTTTTGGGGGAGGAGGAATGGCTATGGCTACACCTTC | CASSPPFWGRRNGYGYTF
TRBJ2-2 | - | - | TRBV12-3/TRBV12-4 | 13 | TGTGCCAGCAGCCAAGGTTCGACCGGGGAGCTGTTTTTT | CASSQGSTGELFF
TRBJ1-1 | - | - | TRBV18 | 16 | TGTGCCAGCTCACCAACCTTCGGACAGATGTACACTGAAGCTTTCTTT | CASSPTFGQMYTEAFF
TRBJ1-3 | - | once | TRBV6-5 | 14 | TGTGCCAGCAGGGCAGGGAACTCTGGAAACACCATATATTTT | CASRAGNSGNTIYF
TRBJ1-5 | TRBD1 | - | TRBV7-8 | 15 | TGTGCCAGCAGCTTCCGGGACAGGGTGAATCAGCCCCAGCATTTT | CASSFRDRVNQPQHF
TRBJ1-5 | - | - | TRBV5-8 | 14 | TGTGCCAGCAGTCTTCTCGAGGGGGGTCAGCCCCAGCATTTT | CASSLLEGGQPQHF
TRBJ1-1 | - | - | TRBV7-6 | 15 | TGTGCCAGCAGCTTAGGGGGACATACGAACACTGAAGCTTTCTTT | CASSLGGHTNTEAFF
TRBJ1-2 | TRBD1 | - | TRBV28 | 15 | TGTGCCAGTTCGATAGCCTCGGGACAGCGACGCGGCTACACCTTC | CASSIASGQRRGYTF
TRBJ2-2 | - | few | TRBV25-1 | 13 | TGTGCCAGCCGACACACAAACACCGGGGAGCTGTTTTTT | CASRHTNTGELFF
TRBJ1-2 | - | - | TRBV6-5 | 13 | TGTGCCAGCAGTCGGGACACCAACTATGGCTACACCTTC | CASSRDTNYGYTF
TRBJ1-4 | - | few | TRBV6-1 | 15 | TGTGCCAGCAGTCCCCAGGGACTTGACGGTGAAAAACTGTTTTTT | CASSPQGLDGEKLFF
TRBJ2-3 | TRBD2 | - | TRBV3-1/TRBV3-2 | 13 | TGTGCCAGCAGCCAAGCGACTAGCGGGGCGCAGTATTTT | CASSQATSGAQYF
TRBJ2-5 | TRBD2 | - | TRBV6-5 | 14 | TGTGCCAGCACACTAGCGGGGGGAAGAGAGACCCAGTACTTC | CASTLAGGRETQYF